What follows are 26 T cell receptor beta chains derived from one specimen sequenced in a study of vaccination and CD4 T cells after COVID-19. TCRdb redid the calling of the PCR reads with MiXCR, one entry per CDR3 protein. This sample has tens of thousands of distinct CDR3 sequences, with about 60% found just once. This specimen consisted of CD4+ T cells from blood, obtained before SARS-CoV-2 vaccination. The receptor set was obtained from a human donor who had recovered from COVID-19.

By share, this clonotype ranks as medium-sized. This chain connects TRBV27 to TRBJ1-6; D unresolved. The germline CDR1 and CDR2 sequences are MNHEY and SMNVEV (reference sequence). Trimming removed 6 bases from V and 6 bases from J, with 12 bases in between. This CDR3 has 14 residues. CDR3 sequence reads: CASRRRLINSPLHF. CDR3 nucleotides: TGTGCCAGCAGAAGGCGACTGATTAATTCACCCCTCCACTTT.

This rearrangement joins TRBV7-2 to TRBJ2-3; 10 nucleotides agree with TRBD2. Germline assignment: CDR1 SGHTA and CDR2 FQGNSA. The V segment lost 6 bases and the J segment 4 bases; nucleotides outside the gene matches: 7. This CDR3 region has 15 residues. CDR3 in DNA: TGTGCCAGCAGTTGGACTAGCGGCCCCTCAGATACGCAGTATTTT. This gives the protein CASSWTSGPSDTQYF.

The chain joins TRBV7-9 to TRBJ2-5; unclear D gene. The CDR3 runs to 12 residues. Trimming shortened V by 6 bases and J by 5 bases, and 10 bases separated the two germline ends. CDR1 SEHNR and CDR2 FQNEAQ come from the germline V gene (reference sequence). CDR3 protein: CASRGVGETQYF. CDR3 coding DNA: TGTGCCAGCAGGGGCGTTGGGGAGACCCAGTACTTC.

The chain employs TRBV24-1 and TRBJ2-7; TRBD1 matches 7 bases. J was trimmed by 3 bases and V by 3 bases; bases with no gene match: 1. The germline CDR1 and CDR2 sequences are KGHDR and SFDVKD. CDR3 size: 13 residues. The CDR3 region has the DNA TGTGCCACCAGTGATGGACAGGACTACGAGCAGTACTTC. Translated, it gives CATSDGQDYEQYF.

To note about this clonotype: One junction end disagrees with the germline gene, perhaps due to a read error. V gene TRBV28 combines with J gene TRBJ1-2; D remains ambiguous. CDR1 MDHEN and CDR2 SYDVKM come from the germline V gene. The CDR3 contains 12 residues. CDR3 residues: CASSFGEYGYAF. The CDR3 DNA follows: TGTGCCAGCAGTTTTGGGGAGTATGGCTACGCCTTC.

This chain joins TRBV12-3 or TRBV12-4 and TRBJ2-5; D unresolved. The CDR3 totals 15 residues. Trimming left V 1 base short and J 0 bases short, with 9 bases between. The DNA of the CDR3 is TGTGCCAGCAGTTTAGGATCTGATGACCAAGAGACCCAGTACTTC. This codes for CASSLGSDDQETQYF.

This sequence joins TRBV27 and TRBJ2-1; 7 bases are shared with TRBD2. CDR3 length: 13 residues. The V and J ends lost 5 bases and 9 bases, in that order; junction bases with no gene match: 7. Germline CDR1 reads MNHEY; CDR2 reads SMNVEV (reference sequence). The CDR3 nucleotides read TGTGCCAGCAGTCTTGGACTAGAGAGTGAGCAGTTCTTC. Protein sequence: CASSLGLESEQFF.

The rearrangement links TRBV27 to TRBJ1-5, with D possibly TRBD1 on 6 matching bases. Trimming removed 6 bases from V and 4 bases from J, with 10 bases in between. The CDR3 has 13 amino acids. Germline CDR1 MNHEY, CDR2 SMNVEV (reference sequence). The CDR3 DNA reads as TGTGCCAGCAGGGACAGAGGGAATCAGCCCCAGCATTTT. Its protein product is CASRDRGNQPQHF.

The CDR3 DNA is TGCAGTGCTAGAGATGGACAGGGGAATCAGCCCCAGCATTTT. Protein: CSARDGQGNQPQHF. The rearrangement joins TRBV20-1 to TRBJ1-5, with 9 bases matching TRBD1. This CDR3 has 14 residues. V shed 0 bases, J shed 4 bases, and the junction held 1 base outside the gene matches. Germline CDR1 and CDR2: DFQATT and SNEGSKA (reference sequence).

The chain carries TRBV6-1 and TRBJ1-2; TRBD1 might be the D (5 bases). Trimming removed 8 bases at V and 4 bases at J, with 11 bases between. Germline values: CDR1 MNHNS, CDR2 SASEGT. The CDR3 covers 12 residues. The CDR3 sequence: CASRAGSYGYTF. For the CDR3, the DNA is TGTGCCAGCCGCGCAGGGTCCTATGGCTACACCTTC.

This clonotype appeared a single time. The chain combines TRBV28 with TRBJ2-3, with D tentatively TRBD2 (6 bases). Trimming took off 11 bases at V and 2 bases at J, with 17 bases between the two ends. The germline V gene has CDR1 MDHEN and CDR2 SYDVKM. The CDR3 contains 14 residues. CDR3 sequence: CAAGRRGYTDTQYF. DNA for the CDR3: TGTGCCGCCGGACGGCGGGGCTACACAGATACGCAGTATTTT.

The V call is TRBV6-1, the J call TRBJ2-1, with a possible D match to TRBD2 (5 bases). Germline lookup yields CDR1 MNHNS and CDR2 SASEGT. The V and J ends lost 6 bases and 3 bases respectively, with 18 bases between them. There are 16 residues in the CDR3. CDR3 region: CASSRQRINIYNEQFF. CDR3 sequence (DNA): TGTGCCAGCAGCCGTCAGCGGATAAACATCTACAATGAGCAGTTCTTC.

This sequence joins TRBV5-8 and TRBJ1-6; D not certain. The germline V gene encodes CDR1 SGHTS and CDR2 YDEGEE. The CDR3 contains 13 residues. Trimming removed 0 bases at V and 7 bases at J, with 5 bases between. The DNA of the CDR3 is TGTGCCAGCAGCTTGGCCCAGAATTCACCCCTCCACTTT. Protein: CASSLAQNSPLHF. Full variable domain (rest looked up from reference TRBV5-8 and TRBJ1-6): EAGVTQSPTHLIKTRGQQATLRCSPISGHTSVYWYQQALGLGLQFLLWYDEGEERNRGNFPPRFSGRQFPNYSSELNVNALELEDSALYLCASSLAQNSPLHFGNGTRLTVT.

The chain uses TRBV6-1 and TRBJ2-1; 11 bases agree with TRBD2. The CDR3 has 14 residues. From germline, CDR1 is MNHNS and CDR2 SASEGT. The trim removed 4 bases at V and 7 bases at J, leaving 3 bases unmatched. The CDR3 DNA reads TGTGCCAGCAGTGCGACTAGCGGGGTGAATGAGCAGTTCTTC. Its translation: CASSATSGVNEQFF.

The CDR3 region is CASSEGLGSPLHF. As DNA, the CDR3 is TGTGCCAGCAGTGAAGGGTTGGGTTCACCCCTCCACTTT. The chain joins TRBV6-1 to TRBJ1-6, with no clear D. V was shortened by 1 base and J by 9 bases, with 7 bases between the two germline ends. The CDR3 length is 13 residues. Germline CDR1 and CDR2: MNHNS and SASEGT.

The chain carries TRBV7-2 and TRBJ2-3, with 12 bases fitting TRBD2. CDR3 length equals 18 residues. CDR1 SGHTA and CDR2 FQGNSA come from the germline V gene. V shed 3 bases and J 1 base; nucleotides not matched to a gene: 8. CDR3 loop: CASSFSLRLAGGTDTQYF. DNA for the CDR3: TGTGCCAGCAGCTTCTCCCTTAGACTAGCGGGAGGCACAGATACGCAGTATTTT. The whole variable domain, filled in from reference TRBV7-2 and TRBJ2-3, reads GAGVSQSPSNKVTEKGKDVELRCDPISGHTALYWYRQSLGQGLEFLIYFQGNSAPDKSGLPSDRFSAERTGGSVSTLTIQRTQQEDSAVYLCASSFSLRLAGGTDTQYFGPGTRLTVL.

This clonotype was counted only a few times. The V call is TRBV11-2, the J call TRBJ1-6; 10 nucleotides match TRBD1. Germline V gives CDR1 SGHAT, CDR2 FQNNGV. The CDR3 has 17 residues. Trimming removed 4 bases from V and 8 bases from J; junction bases left unmatched: 11. The CDR3 spells CASSSRQGASLYSPLHF. The CDR3 nucleotides read TGTGCCAGCAGCTCCCGACAGGGGGCAAGCTTGTATTCACCCCTCCACTTT.

CDR3 nucleotide sequence: TGCAGTGCTGGACAGAACACTGAAGCTTTCTTT. Protein sequence: CSAGQNTEAFF. The chain is built from TRBV20-1 and TRBJ1-1; TRBD1 is a possible D gene (5 bases). The CDR3 covers 11 residues. With 5 bases removed from V and 1 base from J, the gap between germline ends came to 5 bases. From germline, CDR1 is DFQATT and CDR2 SNEGSKA (reference sequence).

The V gene is TRBV5-4, the J gene TRBJ2-5, with 7 bases fitting TRBD2. Germline V lookup: CDR1 SGHNT, CDR2 YYREEE (reference sequence). The CDR3 extends over 15 amino acids. The J segment lost 2 bases and the V segment lost 2 bases, leaving 6 bases of the junction unmatched. The CDR3 region is CASSFGGSVQETQYF. CDR3 nucleotides: TGTGCCAGCAGCTTCGGCGGGAGCGTGCAAGAGACCCAGTACTTC.

The sample holds a few counts of this clonotype. This sequence joins TRBV2 and TRBJ2-3, with D possibly called TRBD1 or TRBD2 (5 bases each). Germline assignment: CDR1 SNHLY and CDR2 FYNNEI. This CDR3 has 13 amino acids. V was clipped by 4 bases and J by 10 bases, with 15 bases between them. CDR3 protein: CASSGYRMGAQYF. CDR3 DNA: TGTGCCAGCAGTGGCTACCGGATGGGGGCGCAGTATTTT.

This clonotype turned up a few times. This chain's CDR3 is CSARNLAGFSYEQYF. CDR3 bases: TGCAGTGCTAGGAATTTAGCGGGTTTCTCCTACGAGCAGTACTTC. The V and J genes are TRBV20-1 and TRBJ2-7; 7 positions match TRBD2. Germline V gene data show CDR1 as DFQATT and CDR2 as SNEGSKA (reference sequence). V dropped 3 bases and J dropped 0; count of bases not matched to a gene: 8. The CDR3 runs 15 residues.

The chain has TRBV11-1 and TRBJ1-2; 7 bases fit TRBD1. CDR1 is SGHAT, CDR2 FQDESV, per germline (reference sequence). The V and J ends lost 4 bases and 5 bases, in that order; junction bases with no gene match: 13. The CDR3 consists of 16 residues. The CDR3: CASSYNYRGFLYGYTF. CDR3 DNA: TGTGCCAGCAGCTACAATTACAGGGGTTTTTTATATGGCTACACCTTC.

This clonotype was found once. This rearrangement joins TRBV5-1 to TRBJ1-3, with D tentatively TRBD1 (6 bases). Trimming stripped 4 bases from V and 0 bases from J, with 14 bases between. The CDR3 runs 16 residues. The germline gives CDR1 SGHRS, CDR2 YFSETQ. The CDR3 nucleotides are TGCGCCAGCAGCACCCCGACAGGAACCTCTGGAAACACCATATATTTT. It codes for CASSTPTGTSGNTIYF.

This clonotype has only a few counts. The chain combines TRBV7-2 with TRBJ1-1, with D hard to call. Germline V gene lookup returns CDR1 SGHTA and CDR2 FQGNSA. The CDR3 length is 12 residues. V lost 1 base, J lost 5 bases, and 5 bases lay in between. CDR3 nucleotide sequence: TGTGCCAGCAGCTTAGTCAGGACTGAAGCTTTCTTT. Amino acid sequence: CASSLVRTEAFF. Supplemented by reference TRBV7-2 and TRBJ1-1, the full variable domain reads GAGVSQSPSNKVTEKGKDVELRCDPISGHTALYWYRQSLGQGLEFLIYFQGNSAPDKSGLPSDRFSAERTGGSVSTLTIQRTQQEDSAVYLCASSLVRTEAFFGQGTRLTVV.

The chain carries TRBV7-3 and TRBJ2-1; the match to TRBD1 covers 9 bases. This CDR3 region has 17 residues. The germline V gene has CDR1 SGHTA and CDR2 FQGTGA. The junction had 15 bases not matched to a gene; V was cut back by 5 bases and J by 7 bases. In nucleotides, the CDR3 is TGTGCCAGCAGCCTACAAGGGACAGGGTGGGGGGAGAATGAGCAGTTCTTC. It specifies CASSLQGTGWGENEQFF.

The chain carries TRBV27 and TRBJ2-7; TRBD1 agrees at 11 bases. CDR1 and CDR2 from the germline V gene are MNHEY and SMNVEV (reference sequence). There are 14 residues in the CDR3. The J segment lost 4 bases and the V segment lost 6 bases, leaving 5 bases of the junction unmatched. The CDR3 coding sequence is TGTGCCAGCAGACCGGACAGGGGGCATTACGAGCAGTACTTC. The encoded protein is CASRPDRGHYEQYF.